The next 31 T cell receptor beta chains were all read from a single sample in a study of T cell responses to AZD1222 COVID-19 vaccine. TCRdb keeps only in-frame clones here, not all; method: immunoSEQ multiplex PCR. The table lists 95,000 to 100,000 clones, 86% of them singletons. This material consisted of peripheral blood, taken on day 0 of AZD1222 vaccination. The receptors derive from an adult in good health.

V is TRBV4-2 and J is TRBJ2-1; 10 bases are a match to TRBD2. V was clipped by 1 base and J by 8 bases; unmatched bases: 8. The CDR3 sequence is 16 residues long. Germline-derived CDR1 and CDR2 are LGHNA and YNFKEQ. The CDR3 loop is CASSQGGASGSYEQFF. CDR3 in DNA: TGTGCCAGCAGCCAAGGAGGGGCTAGCGGGAGTTATGAGCAGTTCTTC.

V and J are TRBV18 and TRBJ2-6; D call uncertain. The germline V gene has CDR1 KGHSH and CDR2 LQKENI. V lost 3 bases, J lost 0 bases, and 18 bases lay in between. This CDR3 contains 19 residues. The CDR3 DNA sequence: TGTGCCAGCTCACCTAGTGTGGGTGGGTTCTTCTCTGGGGCCAACGTCCTGACTTTC. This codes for CASSPSVGGFFSGANVLTF.

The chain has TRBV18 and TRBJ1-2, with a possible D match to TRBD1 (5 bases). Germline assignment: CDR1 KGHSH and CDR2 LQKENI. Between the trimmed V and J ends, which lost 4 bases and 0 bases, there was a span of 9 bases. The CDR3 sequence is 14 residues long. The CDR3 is CASSREGPNYGYTF. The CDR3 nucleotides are TGTGCCAGCTCACGGGAGGGACCTAACTATGGCTACACCTTC.

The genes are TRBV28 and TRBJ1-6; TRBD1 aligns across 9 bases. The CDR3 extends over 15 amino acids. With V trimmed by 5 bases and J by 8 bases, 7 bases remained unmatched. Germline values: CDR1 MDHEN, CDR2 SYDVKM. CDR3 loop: CASSRRDRDYSPLHF. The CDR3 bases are TGTGCCAGCAGTCGCCGGGACAGGGATTATTCACCCCTCCACTTT.

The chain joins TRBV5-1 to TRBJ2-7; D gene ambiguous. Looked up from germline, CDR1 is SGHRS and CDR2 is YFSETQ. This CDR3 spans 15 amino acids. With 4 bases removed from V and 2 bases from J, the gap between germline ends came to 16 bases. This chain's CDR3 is CASSQDRIPTYEQYF. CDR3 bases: TGCGCCAGCAGCCAAGATAGGATCCCAACCTACGAGCAGTACTTC.

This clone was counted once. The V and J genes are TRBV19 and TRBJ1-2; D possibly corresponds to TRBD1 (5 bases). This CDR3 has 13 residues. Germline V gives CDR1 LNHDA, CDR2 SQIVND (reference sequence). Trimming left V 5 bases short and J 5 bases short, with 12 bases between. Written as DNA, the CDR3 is TGTGCCAGTAGTCAATCGGGACCTTATGGCTACACCTTC. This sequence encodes CASSQSGPYGYTF. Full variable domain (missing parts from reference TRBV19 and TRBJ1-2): DGGITQSPKYLFRKEGQNVTLSCEQNLNHDAMYWYRQDPGQGLRLIYYSQIVNDFQKGDIAEGYSVSREKKESFPLTVTSAQKNPTAFYLCASSQSGPYGYTFGSGTRLTVV.

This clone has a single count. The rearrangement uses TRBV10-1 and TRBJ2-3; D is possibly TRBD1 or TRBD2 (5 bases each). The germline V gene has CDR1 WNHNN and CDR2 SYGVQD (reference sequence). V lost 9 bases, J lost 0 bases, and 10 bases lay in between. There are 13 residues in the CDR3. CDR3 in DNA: TGCGCCAGAGGCCGGGACAGCACAGATACGCAGTATTTT. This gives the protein CARGRDSTDTQYF.

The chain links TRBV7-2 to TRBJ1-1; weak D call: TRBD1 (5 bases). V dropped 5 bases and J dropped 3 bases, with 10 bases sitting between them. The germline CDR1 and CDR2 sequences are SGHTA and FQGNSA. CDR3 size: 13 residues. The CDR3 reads CASSRRGDTEAFF. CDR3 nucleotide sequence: TGTGCCAGCAGCCGACGGGGGGACACTGAAGCTTTCTTT.

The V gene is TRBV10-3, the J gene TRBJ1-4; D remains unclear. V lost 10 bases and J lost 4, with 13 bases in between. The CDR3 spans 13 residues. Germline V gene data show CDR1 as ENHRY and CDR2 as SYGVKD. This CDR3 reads CATTRSDNEKLFF. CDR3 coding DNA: TGTGCCACCACCCGGTCGGATAATGAAAAACTGTTTTTT.

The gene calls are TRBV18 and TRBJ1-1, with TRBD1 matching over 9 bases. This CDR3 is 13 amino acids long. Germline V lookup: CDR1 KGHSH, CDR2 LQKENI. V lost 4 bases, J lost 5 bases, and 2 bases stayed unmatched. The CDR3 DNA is TGTGCCAGCTCACAACAGGGGGCGACTGAAGCTTTCTTT. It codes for CASSQQGATEAFF.

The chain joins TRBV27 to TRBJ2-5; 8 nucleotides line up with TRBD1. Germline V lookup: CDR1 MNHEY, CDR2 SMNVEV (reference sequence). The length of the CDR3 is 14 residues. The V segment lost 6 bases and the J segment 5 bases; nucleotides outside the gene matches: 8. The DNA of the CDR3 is TGTGCCAGCAGCCCCTCAGGGGGCAGGGAGACCCAGTACTTC. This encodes CASSPSGGRETQYF.

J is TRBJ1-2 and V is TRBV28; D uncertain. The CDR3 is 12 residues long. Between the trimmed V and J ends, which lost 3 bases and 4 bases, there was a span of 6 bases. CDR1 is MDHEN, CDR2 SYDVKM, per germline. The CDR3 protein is CASSFQPYGYTF. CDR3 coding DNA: TGTGCCAGCAGTTTCCAACCCTATGGCTACACCTTC.

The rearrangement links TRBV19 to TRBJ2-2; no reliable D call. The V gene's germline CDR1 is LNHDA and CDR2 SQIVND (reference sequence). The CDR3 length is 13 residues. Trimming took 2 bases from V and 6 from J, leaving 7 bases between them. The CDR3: CASSIIGAGELFF. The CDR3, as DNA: TGTGCCAGTAGTATAATCGGTGCCGGGGAGCTGTTTTTT.

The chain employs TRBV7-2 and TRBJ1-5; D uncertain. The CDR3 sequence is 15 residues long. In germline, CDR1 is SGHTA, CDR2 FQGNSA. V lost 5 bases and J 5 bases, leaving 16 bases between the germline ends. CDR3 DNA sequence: TGTGCCAGCAGCCCGGGGAGGTTGAGGGATCAGCCCCAGCATTTT. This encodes CASSPGRLRDQPQHF.

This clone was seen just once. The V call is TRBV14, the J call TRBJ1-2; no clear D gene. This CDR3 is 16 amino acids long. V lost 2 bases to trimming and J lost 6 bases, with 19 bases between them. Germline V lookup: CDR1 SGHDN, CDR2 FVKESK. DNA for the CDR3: TGTGCCAGCAGCCAATTTACGACAAGCTTGGTTCATGGCTACACCTTC. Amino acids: CASSQFTTSLVHGYTF.

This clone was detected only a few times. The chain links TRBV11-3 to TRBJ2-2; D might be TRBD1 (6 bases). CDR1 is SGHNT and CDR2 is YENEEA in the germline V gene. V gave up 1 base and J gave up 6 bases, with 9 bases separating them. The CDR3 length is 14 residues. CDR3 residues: CASSLVQGPGELFF. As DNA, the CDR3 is TGTGCCAGCAGCTTAGTCCAGGGGCCCGGGGAGCTGTTTTTT.

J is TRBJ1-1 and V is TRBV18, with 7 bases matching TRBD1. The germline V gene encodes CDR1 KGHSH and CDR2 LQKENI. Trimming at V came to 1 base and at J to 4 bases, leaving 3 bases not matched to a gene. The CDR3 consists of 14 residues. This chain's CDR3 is CASSPRQGGTEAFF. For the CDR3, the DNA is TGTGCCAGCTCACCACGACAGGGAGGCACTGAAGCTTTCTTT.

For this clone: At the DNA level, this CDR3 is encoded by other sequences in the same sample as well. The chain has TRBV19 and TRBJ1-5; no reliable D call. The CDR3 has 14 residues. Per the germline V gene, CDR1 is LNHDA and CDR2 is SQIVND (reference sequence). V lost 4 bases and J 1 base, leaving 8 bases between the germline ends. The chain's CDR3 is CASSTTGSNQPQHF. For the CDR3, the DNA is TGTGCCAGTAGTACCACGGGGAGCAATCAGCCCCAGCATTTT.

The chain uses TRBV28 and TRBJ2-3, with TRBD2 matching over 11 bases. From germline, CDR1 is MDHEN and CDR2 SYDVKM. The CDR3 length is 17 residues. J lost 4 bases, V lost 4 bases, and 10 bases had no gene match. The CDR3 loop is CASSYNLAGGYADTQYF. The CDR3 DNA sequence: TGTGCCAGCAGTTACAACTTAGCGGGAGGGTATGCAGATACGCAGTATTTT.

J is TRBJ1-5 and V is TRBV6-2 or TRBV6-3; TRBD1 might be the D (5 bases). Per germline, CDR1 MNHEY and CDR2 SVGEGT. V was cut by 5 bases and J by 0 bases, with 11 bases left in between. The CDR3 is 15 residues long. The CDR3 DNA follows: TGTGCCAGCAGTCGTACAGGTAATAGCAATCAGCCCCAGCATTTT. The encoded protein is CASSRTGNSNQPQHF.

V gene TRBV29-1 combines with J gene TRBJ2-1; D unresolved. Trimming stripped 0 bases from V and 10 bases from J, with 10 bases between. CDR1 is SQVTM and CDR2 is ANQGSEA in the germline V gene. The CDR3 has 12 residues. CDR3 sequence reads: CSVEDTPVEQFF. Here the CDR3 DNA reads TGCAGCGTTGAAGATACCCCAGTGGAGCAGTTCTTC.

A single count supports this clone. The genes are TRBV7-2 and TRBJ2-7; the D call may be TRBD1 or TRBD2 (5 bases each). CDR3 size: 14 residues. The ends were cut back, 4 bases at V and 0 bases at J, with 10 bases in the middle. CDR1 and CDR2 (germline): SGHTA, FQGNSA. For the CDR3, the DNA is TGTGCCAGCAGCTCCGCCGGGACCTCCTACGAGCAGTACTTC. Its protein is CASSSAGTSYEQYF.

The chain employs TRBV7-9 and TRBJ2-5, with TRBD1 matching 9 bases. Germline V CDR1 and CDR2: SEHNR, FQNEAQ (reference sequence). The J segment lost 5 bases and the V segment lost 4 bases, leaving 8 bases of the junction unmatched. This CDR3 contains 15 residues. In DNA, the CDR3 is TGTGCCAGCAGCTCAACAGGGGGCCGGCCGGAGACCCAGTACTTC. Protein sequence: CASSSTGGRPETQYF.

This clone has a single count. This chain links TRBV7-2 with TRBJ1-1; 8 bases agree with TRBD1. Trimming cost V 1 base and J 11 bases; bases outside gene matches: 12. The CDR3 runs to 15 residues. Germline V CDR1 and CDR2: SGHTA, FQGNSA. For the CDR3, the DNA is TGTGCCAGCAGCTTAGTACTACAGGGGGACTTGTATGCTTTCTTT. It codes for CASSLVLQGDLYAFF.

DNA of the CDR3: TGCGCCAGCAGTGAGGGGGGGACAGCCTACTATGGCTACACCTTC. It encodes CASSEGGTAYYGYTF. The chain links TRBV5-1 to TRBJ1-2; 7 bases match TRBD1. CDR3 length equals 15 residues. V shed 5 bases, J shed 3 bases, and the junction held 10 bases outside the gene matches. Germline CDR1 SGHRS, CDR2 YFSETQ.

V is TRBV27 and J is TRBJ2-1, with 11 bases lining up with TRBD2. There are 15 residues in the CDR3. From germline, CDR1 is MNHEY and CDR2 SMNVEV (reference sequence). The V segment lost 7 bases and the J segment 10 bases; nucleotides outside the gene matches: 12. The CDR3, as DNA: TGTGCCAGCATCCTCACTAGCGGGAGAGACGGAGAGCAGTTCTTC. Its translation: CASILTSGRDGEQFF.

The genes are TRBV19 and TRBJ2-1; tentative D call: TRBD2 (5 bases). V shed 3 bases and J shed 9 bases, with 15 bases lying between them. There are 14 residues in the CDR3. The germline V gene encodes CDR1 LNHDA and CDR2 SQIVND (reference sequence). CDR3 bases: TGTGCCAGTAGTATGGCGCGGGTATTGGTTGAGCAGTTCTTC. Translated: CASSMARVLVEQFF.

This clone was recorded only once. CDR3 residues: CASSFGDRGGNQPQHF. The CDR3, as DNA: TGTGCCAGCAGCTTTGGGGACAGGGGTGGCAATCAGCCCCAGCATTTT. The chain couples TRBV5-4 to TRBJ1-5, with 10 bases aligning to TRBD1. J gave up 2 bases and V 2 bases, and 4 bases lay outside the gene matches. The CDR3 sequence is 16 residues long. The germline V gene has CDR1 SGHNT and CDR2 YYREEE (reference sequence).

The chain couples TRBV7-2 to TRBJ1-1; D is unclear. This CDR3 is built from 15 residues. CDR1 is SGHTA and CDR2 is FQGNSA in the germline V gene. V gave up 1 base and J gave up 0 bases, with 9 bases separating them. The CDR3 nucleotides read TGTGCCAGCAGCTTAGTTGGACGGTTGAACACTGAAGCTTTCTTT. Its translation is CASSLVGRLNTEAFF.

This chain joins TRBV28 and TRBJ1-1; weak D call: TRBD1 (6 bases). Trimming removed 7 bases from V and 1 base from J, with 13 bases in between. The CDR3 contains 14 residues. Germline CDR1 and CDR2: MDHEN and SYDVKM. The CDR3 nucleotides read TGTGCCAGCACCCCGGGACACCAGAACACTGAAGCTTTCTTT. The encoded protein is CASTPGHQNTEAFF.

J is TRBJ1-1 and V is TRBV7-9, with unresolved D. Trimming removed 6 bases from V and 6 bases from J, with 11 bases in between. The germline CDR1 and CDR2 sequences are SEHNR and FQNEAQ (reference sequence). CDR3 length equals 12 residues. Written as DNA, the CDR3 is TGTGCCAGCAGGACATACGAGGCTGAAGCTTTCTTT. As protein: CASRTYEAEAFF.